The present entry profiles one T cell receptor (beta chain) with its context. The sample is drawn from a study of blood T cell repertoires in COVID-19. Study-level information: Samples came from the United States, Italy and Spain, spanning acute and convalescent COVID-19.

V was pared by 3 bases and J by 4 bases, with 1 base of the junction left unmatched. Germline V gives CDR1 MRHNA, CDR2 SNTAGT. CDR3 size: 13 residues. Using immunoSEQ multiplex PCR, the repertoire was profiled, and TCRdb retains in-frame clones only, with some absent. The sample carries roughly 100,000 clones, roughly nine tenths recorded once. Material: peripheral blood. The rearrangement joins TRBV6-4 to TRBJ1-1; 8 bases line up with TRBD1. The clonotype originates from a woman in her sixties or seventies with acute or convalescent COVID-19. CDR3 sequence reads: CASSEQGGTEAFF. The CDR3 nucleotides read TGTGCCAGCAGTGAACAGGGGGGCACTGAAGCTTTCTTT.